The 17 T cell receptor beta chains below all came from one sample that was sequenced in a study of CD8+ T cells in alopecia areata (dated by TCRdb to the late 2010s). Per the publication, the treatment or condition label means: oral pan-JAK inhibitor, 5-10 mg twice daily. The protocol used for the library was the immunoSEQ multiplex PCR assay. For TCR sequencing, RNA was extracted from every sample and reverse transcribed into cDNA to serve as template. The clones in this table, taken by TCRdb from immuneACCESS, are in-frame only. Not every clone is retained; where verified, under half of the shortfall comes from an unresolved V gene, and the cause of the rest is unknown. The sample table shows approximately 200,000 clones, and approximately 40% are seen once. 2% to 3% of the sample is taken by the ten largest. Material: CD4+ T cells sorted from blood, obtained at approximately week 36, from a patient treated with tofacitinib. These receptors were obtained from a human donor with alopecia areata.

This clone was detected only a few times. The rearrangement links TRBV29-1 to TRBJ2-7, with D possibly being TRBD1 or TRBD2 (5 bases each). Trimming took off 7 bases at V and 2 bases at J, with 12 bases between the two ends. The germline gives CDR1 SQVTM, CDR2 ANQGSEA. There are 12 residues in the CDR3. The DNA of the CDR3 is TGCAGCGCACGGGACCGAACCTACGAGCAGTACTTC. It yields the protein CSARDRTYEQYF.

The CDR3 is CASSARGQVNEQFF. The DNA of the CDR3 is TGTGCCAGCAGCGCTAGAGGACAGGTTAATGAGCAGTTCTTC. The chain is built from TRBV7-9 and TRBJ2-1, with 7 positions matching TRBD1. Trimming took 5 bases from V and 7 from J; bases not matched to a gene: 8. Germline assignment: CDR1 SEHNR and CDR2 FQNEAQ (reference sequence). This CDR3 spans 14 amino acids.

This sequence joins TRBV30 and TRBJ1-5, with 8 bases matching TRBD1. Germline V gene lookup returns CDR1 GTSNPN and CDR2 SVGIG (reference sequence). The CDR3 has 12 amino acids. V was clipped by 7 bases and J by 7 bases; unmatched bases: 6. The CDR3 reads CAFDRGGQPQHF. The CDR3 region has the DNA TGTGCCTTTGACAGGGGCGGCCAGCCCCAGCATTTT. The full variable domain, its missing parts supplied by reference TRBV30 and TRBJ1-5, is SQTIHQWPATLVQPVGSPLSLECTVEGTSNPNLYWYRQAAGRGLQLLFYSVGIGQISSEVPQNLSASRPQDRQFILSSKKLLLSDSGFYLCAFDRGGQPQHFGDGTRLSIL.

A few counts support this clone. This rearrangement joins TRBV29-1 to TRBJ2-1; D not resolved. Germline CDR1 is SQVTM and CDR2 is ANQGSEA. The CDR3 covers 14 residues. Trimming removed 3 bases at V and 0 bases at J, with 9 bases between. CDR3 DNA: TGCAGCGTTGAGGGCACCATCTCCTACAATGAGCAGTTCTTC. Amino acid sequence: CSVEGTISYNEQFF.

The chain recombines TRBV30 with TRBJ2-7; D might be TRBD1 (5 bases). Germline lookup yields CDR1 GTSNPN and CDR2 SVGIG (reference sequence). The CDR3 totals 13 residues. The V end was cut by 3 bases, the J end by 5 bases, with 14 bases between. DNA of the CDR3: TGTGCCTGGAGGCGTTGGGGCGGCAACGAGCAGTACTTC. Its translation: CAWRRWGGNEQYF.

A few counts support this clone. The V call is TRBV29-1, the J call TRBJ2-5, with D uncertain. CDR3 size: 13 residues. Trimming took off 1 base at V and 5 bases at J, with 11 bases between the two ends. Germline assignment: CDR1 SQVTM and CDR2 ANQGSEA. The CDR3 region has the DNA TGCAGCGTTGAAGCGGGCGTCGGGGAGACCCAGTACTTC. Residues: CSVEAGVGETQYF.

The genes are TRBV6-1 and TRBJ2-3; maybe TRBD1 (5 bases). V was pared by 1 base and J by 0 bases, with 8 bases between. This CDR3 comprises 15 residues. Germline CDR1 MNHNS, CDR2 SASEGT. The CDR3 spells CASSEGSGSTDTQYF. The CDR3 nucleotides read TGTGCCAGCAGTGAAGGGTCAGGGAGCACAGATACGCAGTATTTT.

The chain recombines TRBV5-4 with TRBJ2-3; the D gene is possibly TRBD2 (6 bases). Trimming stripped 4 bases from V and 4 bases from J, with 10 bases between. This CDR3 is built from 13 residues. Germline CDR1 and CDR2: SGHNT and YYREEE (reference sequence). CDR3 region: CASSREPADTQYF. The CDR3 bases are TGTGCCAGCAGCCGGGAGCCGGCAGATACGCAGTATTTT.

The chain uses TRBV5-1 and TRBJ2-3; maybe TRBD2 (6 bases). CDR1 SGHRS and CDR2 YFSETQ come from the germline V gene. There are 15 residues in the CDR3. The ends were cut back, 6 bases at V and 3 bases at J, with 17 bases in the middle. CDR3 protein: CASTKQGSGTDTQYF. The CDR3, as DNA: TGCGCCAGCACCAAGCAAGGGAGCGGGACAGATACGCAGTATTTT.

The chain is built from TRBV12-5 and TRBJ2-3; the D is unclear. CDR1 and CDR2 from the germline V gene are LGHNT and FRNRAP. The CDR3 sequence is 11 residues long. V shed 6 bases and J shed 6 bases, with 7 bases lying between them. The CDR3 nucleotides are TGTGCTAGTGGGAGTCTGGATACGCAGTATTTT. It specifies CASGSLDTQYF.

This clone has only a few counts. The chain combines TRBV14 with TRBJ1-2, with D unresolved. This CDR3 contains 14 residues. CDR1 is SGHDN, CDR2 FVKESK, per germline. The germline V and J ends were trimmed by 2 bases and 1 base, with 8 bases remaining between them. The CDR3 DNA follows: TGTGCCAGCAGCCAAATGGGCAGTAACTATGGCTACACCTTC. It specifies CASSQMGSNYGYTF.

The chain employs TRBV7-2 and TRBJ2-1; D unresolved. Trimming pared 5 bases from V and 7 bases from J, leaving 15 bases between. CDR1 is SGHTA and CDR2 is FQGNSA in the germline V gene. CDR3 length: 14 residues. The CDR3 region is CASSPYRRGNEQFF. The CDR3 coding sequence is TGTGCCAGCAGCCCGTATCGACGTGGAAATGAGCAGTTCTTC.

The V call is TRBV5-1, the J call TRBJ2-5; D possibly corresponds to TRBD1 (6 bases). Trimming removed 3 bases from V and 1 base from J, with 7 bases in between. Germline loops: CDR1 SGHRS, CDR2 YFSETQ. CDR3 size: 13 residues. The CDR3 region is CASSSTGQETQYF. The DNA for the CDR3 is TGCGCCAGCAGCTCGACAGGCCAAGAGACCCAGTACTTC.

The V and J genes are TRBV6-5 and TRBJ2-1; D gene unclear. Trimming removed 7 bases at V and 5 bases at J, with 6 bases between. The CDR3 totals 11 residues. Germline V gene sequence: CDR1 MNHEY, CDR2 SVGAGI. The DNA of the CDR3 is TGTGCCAGCACCAACAACAATGAGCAGTTCTTC. Encoded protein: CASTNNNEQFF.

The chain couples TRBV6-1 to TRBJ1-2; D may be TRBD1 (5 bases). From germline, CDR1 is MNHNS and CDR2 SASEGT. The CDR3 totals 14 residues. V shed 3 bases and J shed 4 bases, with 12 bases lying between them. CDR3 in DNA: TGTGCCAGCAGTGATCGGACACCTCCCTATGGCTACACCTTC. Translating it yields CASSDRTPPYGYTF.

Worth noting for this clone: Other DNA sequences in the sample encode the same CDR3. The chain links TRBV28 to TRBJ2-3; D remains ambiguous. This CDR3 is 11 amino acids long. The V and J ends lost 6 bases and 2 bases respectively, with 3 bases between them. Germline CDR1 MDHEN, CDR2 SYDVKM. The CDR3 DNA sequence: TGTGCCAGCAGCCTCACAGATACGCAGTATTTT. The encoded protein is CASSLTDTQYF.

This clone was counted between two and nine times. J is TRBJ1-1 and V is TRBV6-5; no clear D. This CDR3 is 14 amino acids long. The V and J ends lost 0 bases and 9 bases respectively, with 14 bases between them. The V gene's germline CDR1 is MNHEY and CDR2 SVGAGI. The CDR3 loop is CASSYSIGTVKAFF. The CDR3 DNA is TGTGCCAGCAGTTACTCGATTGGTACAGTTAAAGCTTTCTTT.